One and the same sample provided the 29 T cell receptor beta chains below, sequenced in a study of T cell responses to AZD1222 COVID-19 vaccine. The method was immunoSEQ multiplex PCR; TCRdb's version includes in-frame clones alone and lacks a portion of them. Of around 84,000 clones listed, roughly 86% were seen once; the top ten hold about 5.8%. The sample here was peripheral blood, taken on day 0 of AZD1222 vaccination. Receptor source: an adult in good health.

The rearrangement links TRBV6-2 or TRBV6-3 to TRBJ2-3; D is ambiguous. Germline V CDR1 and CDR2: MNHEY, SVGEGT. This CDR3 spans 14 amino acids. The germline V and J ends were trimmed by 4 bases and 6 bases, with 14 bases remaining between them. The CDR3 DNA is TGTGCCAGCAGTTCCGGGTGGTCAACGGATACGCAGTATTTT. Translated: CASSSGWSTDTQYF.

The CDR3 DNA sequence: TGTGCCACCAGTGATCCTAGCGGGAGAGTTGCAGATACGCAGTATTTT. This gives the protein CATSDPSGRVADTQYF. This sequence joins TRBV24-1 and TRBJ2-3, with 10 nucleotides matching TRBD2. After removal of 3 bases from V and 4 bases from J, the junction contained 6 bases not matched to a gene. CDR3 length equals 16 residues. CDR1 and CDR2 (germline): KGHDR, SFDVKD.

The chain carries TRBV27 and TRBJ2-2; 10 bases are a match to TRBD2. V shed 7 bases, J shed 2 bases, and the junction held 4 bases outside the gene matches. The CDR3 is 15 amino acids. Germline V CDR1 and CDR2: MNHEY, SMNVEV (reference sequence). This CDR3 reads CASKRTSGNTGELFF. CDR3 nucleotide sequence: TGTGCCAGCAAAAGGACTAGCGGCAACACCGGGGAGCTGTTTTTT.

This chain joins TRBV4-1 and TRBJ2-3; D unclear. The CDR3 sequence is 14 residues long. V gave up 0 bases and J gave up 3 bases, with 7 bases separating them. Germline assignment: CDR1 MGHRA and CDR2 YSYEKL. DNA of the CDR3: TGCGCCAGCAGCCAAGAAGTCCAAACAGATACGCAGTATTTT. Protein product: CASSQEVQTDTQYF.

The rearrangement joins TRBV28 to TRBJ1-2, with a weak D call TRBD1 (5 bases). The V end was cut by 1 base, the J end by 8 bases, with 8 bases between. Germline CDR1 reads MDHEN; CDR2 reads SYDVKM. The CDR3 is 12 amino acids. In DNA form, the CDR3 reads TGTGCCAGCAGTTTATTGGGGGGAGGCTACACCTTC. Translating gives CASSLLGGGYTF.

The rearrangement uses TRBV28 and TRBJ1-1; 7 bases are shared with TRBD1. The germline CDR1 and CDR2 sequences are MDHEN and SYDVKM. J was trimmed by 1 base and V by 6 bases; bases with no gene match: 2. The length of the CDR3 is 13 residues. CDR3 sequence: CASRTGKNTEAFF. In DNA form, the CDR3 reads TGTGCCAGCAGGACAGGGAAGAACACTGAAGCTTTCTTT.

The J gene is TRBJ2-5, the V gene TRBV9; D gene uncertain. Trimming stripped 1 base from V and 4 bases from J, with 8 bases between. The germline V gene has CDR1 SGDLS and CDR2 YYNGEE. This CDR3 contains 13 residues. CDR3 amino acids: CASSVSVGETQYF. CDR3 nucleotide sequence: TGTGCCAGCAGCGTAAGTGTGGGAGAGACCCAGTACTTC.

This clone was counted once. V usage is TRBV10-3 and J usage is TRBJ2-1; unclear D gene. Germline CDR1 reads ENHRY; CDR2 reads SYGVKD. The CDR3 is 16 amino acids. The V and J ends lost 6 bases and 0 bases respectively, with 15 bases between them. This CDR3 reads CAIRDPTGSSYNEQFF. The CDR3 bases are TGTGCCATCAGAGACCCTACTGGAAGCTCCTACAATGAGCAGTTCTTC.

J is TRBJ2-7 and V is TRBV28; D ambiguous. Germline values: CDR1 MDHEN, CDR2 SYDVKM. V lost 8 bases and J 0 bases, leaving 14 bases between the germline ends. This CDR3 has 14 amino acids. Written as DNA, the CDR3 is TGTGCCAGCCGAAGGGAAATTAGCTCCTACGAGCAGTACTTC. Translated, it gives CASRREISSYEQYF.

The table lists this clone with a count of one. The chain is built from TRBV28 and TRBJ1-2; D gene uncertain. The germline CDR1 and CDR2 sequences are MDHEN and SYDVKM. V lost 3 bases and J 6 bases, leaving 8 bases between the germline ends. The length of the CDR3 is 12 residues. This chain's CDR3 is CASSLAANGYTF. The CDR3 DNA reads TGTGCCAGCAGTTTGGCCGCAAATGGCTACACCTTC.

This clone was seen only a few times. This chain joins TRBV28 and TRBJ1-4; 8 bases match TRBD1. The V gene end was trimmed by 3 bases and the J gene end by 4 bases; junction bases not matched to a gene: 4. Per the germline V gene, CDR1 is MDHEN and CDR2 is SYDVKM. The CDR3 sequence is 15 residues long. In DNA, the CDR3 is TGTGCCAGCAGTTTGGACAGGGCTGGTAATGAAAAACTGTTTTTT. Translated: CASSLDRAGNEKLFF.

The chain joins TRBV10-3 to TRBJ2-3; the D gene is possibly TRBD1 (5 bases). V was clipped by 3 bases and J by 1 base, with 8 bases between them. The CDR3 loop spans 14 amino acids. Germline CDR1 reads ENHRY; CDR2 reads SYGVKD. The CDR3 DNA sequence: TGTGCCATCAGTGACCCGACAGGCACAGATACGCAGTATTTT. It codes for CAISDPTGTDTQYF.

The chain links TRBV6-2 or TRBV6-3 to TRBJ2-2; 12 positions agree with TRBD2. With 5 bases clipped from V and 5 bases from J, the junction kept 3 bases outside the gene matches. This CDR3 has 15 amino acids. Germline values: CDR1 MNHEY, CDR2 SVGEGT. CDR3 protein: CASSDTSGRTGELFF. DNA of the CDR3: TGTGCCAGCAGTGACACTAGCGGGAGGACCGGGGAGCTGTTTTTT.

This clone came up a few times. The chain has TRBV28 and TRBJ1-3; no clear D gene. Trimming took off 6 bases at V and 3 bases at J, with 9 bases between the two ends. The germline V gene encodes CDR1 MDHEN and CDR2 SYDVKM. The CDR3 is 13 residues long. The CDR3 DNA reads TGTGCCAGCAGCTCGGGCCTTGGAAACACCATATATTTT. This gives the protein CASSSGLGNTIYF.

The chain joins TRBV29-1 to TRBJ2-1; no reliable D call. Deletions cut 5 bases from V and 5 bases from J, with 7 bases between. The CDR3 is 11 residues long. CDR1 is SQVTM and CDR2 is ANQGSEA in the germline V gene. CDR3 DNA: TGCAGCGTTAGGACCGACAATGAGCAGTTCTTC. It specifies CSVRTDNEQFF.

The chain carries TRBV6-5 and TRBJ1-5; D gene uncertain. This CDR3 contains 13 residues. Trimming cost V 6 bases and J 4 bases, with 10 bases left between them. From germline, CDR1 is MNHEY and CDR2 SVGAGI. CDR3 sequence reads: CASSLGRNQPQHF. The CDR3 coding sequence is TGTGCCAGCAGCCTCGGGCGAAATCAGCCCCAGCATTTT.

The V gene is TRBV10-3, the J gene TRBJ1-1; 7 bases are a match to TRBD1. Per germline, CDR1 ENHRY and CDR2 SYGVKD. CDR3 size: 15 residues. V shed 6 bases and J 5 bases; nucleotides not matched to a gene: 12. The CDR3, as DNA: TGTGCCATCAGCCCAAGACAGGGTCAGGGAACTGAAGCTTTCTTT. It codes for CAISPRQGQGTEAFF.

The chain combines TRBV5-1 with TRBJ1-6; no reliable D call. The CDR3 extends over 12 amino acids. V lost 3 bases, J lost 5 bases, and 3 bases lay in between. Germline assignment: CDR1 SGHRS and CDR2 YFSETQ. Here the CDR3 DNA reads TGCGCCAGCAGCTCAAATAATTCACCCCTCCACTTT. This sequence encodes CASSSNNSPLHF.

The chain links TRBV6-5 to TRBJ1-1, with 8 bases lining up with TRBD1. After removal of 10 bases from V and 3 bases from J, the junction contained 13 bases not matched to a gene. The CDR3 totals 15 residues. Germline CDR1 and CDR2: MNHEY and SVGAGI. The CDR3 loop reads CATTGSQGADTEAFF. The CDR3 nucleotides are TGTGCCACCACGGGAAGTCAGGGGGCGGACACTGAAGCTTTCTTT.

V usage is TRBV11-2 and J usage is TRBJ2-7; maybe TRBD2 (6 bases). The V end was cut by 5 bases, the J end by 3 bases, with 17 bases between. From germline, CDR1 is SGHAT and CDR2 FQNNGV. There are 15 residues in the CDR3. CDR3 sequence reads: CASSPGTQVNYEQYF. DNA for the CDR3: TGTGCCAGCAGCCCTGGGACTCAGGTCAACTACGAGCAGTACTTC.

The rearrangement joins TRBV7-9 to TRBJ1-6; tentative D call: TRBD1 (5 bases). Trimming took off 2 bases at V and 7 bases at J, with 12 bases between the two ends. CDR1 is SEHNR and CDR2 is FQNEAQ in the germline V gene (reference sequence). The CDR3 has 15 residues. The chain's CDR3 is CASSLPPGNNSPLHF. Here the CDR3 DNA reads TGTGCCAGCAGCTTACCCCCAGGGAACAATTCACCCCTCCACTTT.

J is TRBJ2-7 and V is TRBV19; 8 bases line up with TRBD2. The CDR3 loop spans 16 amino acids. Per the germline V gene, CDR1 is LNHDA and CDR2 is SQIVND (reference sequence). V lost 4 bases and J lost 6; bases outside the gene matches: 14. Written as DNA, the CDR3 is TGTGCCAGTAGTAAAACCACAAGCGGGAGAGTAGGCGAGCAGTACTTC. It codes for CASSKTTSGRVGEQYF.

The chain couples TRBV5-4 to TRBJ2-5; a possible D gene is TRBD1 (6 bases). The CDR3 consists of 15 residues. Germline assignment: CDR1 SGHNT and CDR2 YYREEE (reference sequence). The V and J ends lost 1 base and 2 bases respectively, with 12 bases between them. CDR3 in amino acids: CASSLLTGLQETQYF. CDR3 nucleotides: TGTGCCAGCAGCTTGCTTACAGGGTTGCAAGAGACCCAGTACTTC.

The CDR3 coding sequence is TGTGCCAGCAGCTTGGCGGGTCTTAACACCATATATTTT. Its translation: CASSLAGLNTIYF. This chain connects TRBV5-6 to TRBJ1-3; D gene uncertain. Trimming pared 0 bases from V and 7 bases from J, leaving 8 bases between. This CDR3 spans 13 amino acids. Germline assignment: CDR1 SGHDT and CDR2 YYEEEE.

The chain couples TRBV14 to TRBJ2-1; TRBD2 matches 8 bases. This CDR3 spans 14 amino acids. Trimming took 1 base from V and 7 from J; bases not matched to a gene: 3. Germline CDR1 reads SGHDN; CDR2 reads FVKESK. The CDR3, as DNA: TGTGCCAGCAGCCAAGTAGCGGGATGGAATGAGCAGTTCTTC. Protein: CASSQVAGWNEQFF.

The rearrangement uses TRBV29-1 and TRBJ1-2; possible D gene TRBD1, 5 bases. The CDR3 is made up of 12 amino acids. CDR1 SQVTM and CDR2 ANQGSEA come from the germline V gene. V was clipped by 3 bases and J by 4 bases, with 9 bases between them. The CDR3 region has the DNA TGCAGCGTTGATCACAGGTCCTATGGCTACACCTTC. It codes for CSVDHRSYGYTF.

This clone was seen a few times. The chain links TRBV20-1 to TRBJ1-6, with D perhaps matching TRBD1 (6 bases). CDR3 length: 17 residues. The ends were cut back, 3 bases at V and 7 bases at J, with 22 bases in the middle. Germline-derived CDR1 and CDR2 are DFQATT and SNEGSKA (reference sequence). CDR3 loop: CSASDRAGDDRNSPLHF. The DNA of the CDR3 is TGCAGTGCTAGTGACCGAGCAGGGGACGACAGGAATTCACCCCTCCACTTT.

The chain couples TRBV18 to TRBJ1-1; no firm D call. Trimming took 3 bases from V and 0 from J, leaving 14 bases between them. The CDR3 is 16 residues long. Germline V CDR1 and CDR2: KGHSH, LQKENI. The CDR3 region is CASSPREGIMNTEAFF. The CDR3 DNA reads as TGTGCCAGCTCACCTCGTGAAGGAATCATGAACACTGAAGCTTTCTTT.

DNA of the CDR3: TGTGCCAGCACCGGGACAGGGTCGCAGCCCCAGCATTTT. Protein: CASTGTGSQPQHF. The chain uses TRBV2 and TRBJ1-5, with 9 bases fitting TRBD1. V dropped 7 bases and J dropped 7; count of bases not matched to a gene: 5. This CDR3 has 13 residues. Germline values: CDR1 SNHLY, CDR2 FYNNEI. The full variable domain, rest sourced from reference TRBV2 and TRBJ1-5, is EPEVTQTPSHQVTQMGQEVILRCVPISNHLYFYWYRQILGQKVEFLVSFYNNEISEKSEIFDDQFSVERPDGSNFTLKIRSTKLEDSAMYFCASTGTGSQPQHFGDGTRLSIL.